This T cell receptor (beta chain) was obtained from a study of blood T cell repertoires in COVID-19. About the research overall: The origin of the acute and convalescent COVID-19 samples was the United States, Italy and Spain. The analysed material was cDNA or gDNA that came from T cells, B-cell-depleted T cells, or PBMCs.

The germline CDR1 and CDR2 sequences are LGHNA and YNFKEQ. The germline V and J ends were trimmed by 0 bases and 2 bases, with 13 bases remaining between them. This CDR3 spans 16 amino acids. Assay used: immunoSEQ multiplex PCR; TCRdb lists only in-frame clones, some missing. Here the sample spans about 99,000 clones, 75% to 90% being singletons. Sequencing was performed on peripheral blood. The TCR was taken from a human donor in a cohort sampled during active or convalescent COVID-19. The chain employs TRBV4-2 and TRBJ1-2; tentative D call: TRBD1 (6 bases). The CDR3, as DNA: TGTGCCAGCAGCCAAGACGCAGGGACATACAACTATGGCTACACCTTC. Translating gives CASSQDAGTYNYGYTF.